This passage covers 27 T cell receptor beta chains from one sample sequenced in a study of PD-1 blockade in mismatch repair-deficient tumors. The data were produced by immunoSEQ multiplex PCR, yet TCRdb's version contains in-frame clones alone and is incomplete. The table has under 50,000 clones, roughly 77% seen once; the top ten hold under 25%. The material was peripheral blood, obtained 4 weeks after starting pembrolizumab. The source of these receptors is an adult with mismatch repair-deficient cancer.

A word on this clone: The junction departs from germline at one end; a sequencing error may be responsible. The V and J genes are TRBV14 and TRBJ1-1; 7 bases agree with TRBD1. CDR3 length: 14 amino acids. CDR1 is SGHDN and CDR2 is FVKESK in the germline V gene. The CDR3 region is CASSQPTGNPEAFF. For the CDR3, the DNA is TGTGCCAGCAGCCAGCCGACAGGGAACCCTGAAGCTTTCTTT. The complete variable domain, with remaining parts taken from reference TRBV14 and TRBJ1-1, reads EAGVTQFPSHSVIEKGQTVTLRCDPISGHDNLYWYRRVMGKEIKFLLHFVKESKQDESGMPNNRFLAERTGGTYSTLKVQPAELEDSGVYFCASSQPTGNPEAFFGQGTRLTVV.

As DNA, the CDR3 is TGTGCCAGCAGTGGGACAGGGAATTACGAGCAGTACTTC. Residues: CASSGTGNYEQYF. The chain combines TRBV25-1 with TRBJ2-7; 8 bases map to TRBD1. Germline CDR1 reads MGHDK; CDR2 reads SYGVNS. V lost 4 bases to trimming and J lost 4 bases; unmatched junction nucleotides: 3. The CDR3 loop spans 13 amino acids.

This chain joins TRBV10-1 and TRBJ2-7; D gene ambiguous. V dropped 3 bases and J dropped 9 bases, with 3 bases sitting between them. The CDR3 runs 9 residues. CDR1 WNHNN and CDR2 SYGVQD come from the germline V gene (reference sequence). In DNA, the CDR3 is TGCGCCAGCAGTGATGGGCAGTACTTC. The encoded protein is CASSDGQYF.

This clone turned up a few times. Compared with germline, one end of the junction differs, possibly owing to a read error. This rearrangement joins TRBV7-7 to TRBJ2-5; unclear D gene. CDR3 length: 13 residues. Looked up from germline, CDR1 is SSHAT and CDR2 is FNYEAQ (reference sequence). CDR3 bases: TGTGCTAGCAGCCAGGAGCCTCAAGAGACCCAGTACTTC. Protein sequence: CASSQEPQETQYF. The full variable domain, rest sourced from reference TRBV7-7 and TRBJ2-5, is GAGVSQSPRYKVTKRGQDVTLRCDPISSHATLYWYQQALGQGPEFLTYFNYEAQPDKSGLPSDRFSAERPEGSISTLTIQRTEQRDSAMYRCASSQEPQETQYFGPGTRLLVL.

The chain is built from TRBV4-2 and TRBJ2-7; possibly TRBD1 for D (6 bases). V was clipped by 1 base and J by 1 base, with 11 bases between them. This CDR3 is built from 15 residues. Per germline, CDR1 LGHNA and CDR2 YNFKEQ. CDR3 in DNA: TGTGCCAGCAGCCAAGTCCGGGACACGTCCTACGAGCAGTACTTC. This gives the protein CASSQVRDTSYEQYF.

The rearrangement links TRBV28 to TRBJ1-1, with 7 bases aligning to TRBD1. Germline V gives CDR1 MDHEN, CDR2 SYDVKM. The trim removed 5 bases at V and 0 bases at J, leaving 9 bases unmatched. This CDR3 has 16 amino acids. The CDR3 coding sequence is TGTGCCAGCAGTACGATCCACAGGGGAATGAACACTGAAGCTTTCTTT. It yields the protein CASSTIHRGMNTEAFF.

The chain recombines TRBV7-3 with TRBJ2-5, with D possibly TRBD1 on 6 matching bases. Germline CDR1 and CDR2: SGHTA and FQGTGA. The CDR3 sequence is 15 residues long. With 0 bases removed from V and 0 bases from J, the gap between germline ends came to 8 bases. CDR3 DNA sequence: TGTGCCAGCAGCTTAACGGGGACAAACCAAGAGACCCAGTACTTC. It specifies CASSLTGTNQETQYF. Drawing the rest from reference TRBV7-3 and TRBJ2-5, the complete variable domain is GAGVSQTPSNKVTEKGKYVELRCDPISGHTALYWYRQSLGQGPEFLIYFQGTGAADDSGLPNDRFFAVRPEGSVSTLKIQRTERGDSAVYLCASSLTGTNQETQYFGPGTRLLVL.

The rearrangement joins TRBV9 to TRBJ2-1; a possible D gene is TRBD2 (6 bases). Germline-derived CDR1 and CDR2 are SGDLS and YYNGEE. V gave up 1 base and J gave up 5 bases, with 13 bases separating them. This CDR3 is 15 amino acids long. The CDR3 protein is CASSVRGLAHNEQFF. CDR3 nucleotide sequence: TGTGCCAGCAGCGTACGGGGGTTAGCGCACAATGAGCAGTTCTTC. Based on the CDR3 plus reference TRBV9 and TRBJ2-1, the full variable domain is DSGVTQTPKHLITATGQRVTLRCSPRSGDLSVYWYQQSLDQGLQFLIQYYNGEERAKGNILERFSAQQFPDLHSELNLSSLELGDSALYFCASSVRGLAHNEQFFGPGTRLTVL.

The chain combines TRBV5-4 with TRBJ2-5, with D possibly matching TRBD2 (7 bases). V lost 4 bases and J 2 bases, leaving 18 bases between the germline ends. Germline CDR1 SGHNT, CDR2 YYREEE (reference sequence). This CDR3 contains 16 residues. In DNA form, the CDR3 reads TGTGCCAGCAGCCCCGGGGGGCGGGAGAGACAAGAGACCCAGTACTTC. Its protein product is CASSPGGRERQETQYF.

The chain employs TRBV19 and TRBJ2-1; possibly TRBD1 or TRBD2 for D (5 bases each). V gave up 4 bases and J gave up 4 bases, with 11 bases separating them. This CDR3 region has 14 residues. Germline values: CDR1 LNHDA, CDR2 SQIVND (reference sequence). The CDR3 loop reads CASSTGRLYNEQFF. The CDR3 DNA sequence: TGTGCCAGTAGTACGGGGCGGCTTTACAATGAGCAGTTCTTC.

This clone was observed once. This chain connects TRBV18 to TRBJ2-6; the match to TRBD1 covers 9 bases. J was trimmed by 3 bases and V by 5 bases; bases with no gene match: 5. The CDR3 spans 16 residues. CDR1 is KGHSH and CDR2 is LQKENI in the germline V gene. CDR3 sequence: CASSWTGEVGANVLTF. As DNA, the CDR3 is TGTGCCAGCTCATGGACAGGGGAAGTTGGGGCCAACGTCCTGACTTTC.

The V call is TRBV11-2, the J call TRBJ2-5; possible D gene TRBD2, 7 bases. This CDR3 is built from 17 residues. The germline V gene encodes CDR1 SGHAT and CDR2 FQNNGV. V was pared by 6 bases and J by 0 bases, with 20 bases between. The CDR3 reads CASSHNLGGPHQETQYF. DNA of the CDR3: TGTGCCAGCAGTCACAACCTCGGGGGGCCCCACCAAGAGACCCAGTACTTC.

The V and J genes are TRBV5-1 and TRBJ2-5, with 7 bases lining up with TRBD1. CDR1 is SGHRS, CDR2 YFSETQ, per germline. The CDR3 totals 15 residues. Unmatched junction bases numbered 14, after V lost 5 bases and J lost 7 bases. The DNA for the CDR3 is TGCGCCAGCAGACCAGGACAGGCGTCAGGAGGGACCCAGTACTTC. Translation: CASRPGQASGGTQYF. Full variable domain (outside the CDR3, taken from reference TRBV5-1 and TRBJ2-5): KAGVTQTPRYLIKTRGQQVTLSCSPISGHRSVSWYQQTPGQGLQFLFEYFSETQRNKGNFPGRFSGRQFSNSRSEMNVSTLELGDSALYLCASRPGQASGGTQYFGPGTRLLVL.

This chain uses TRBV10-3 with TRBJ1-1, with D perhaps matching TRBD1 (5 bases). Deletions cut 9 bases from V and 0 bases from J, with 11 bases between. From germline, CDR1 is ENHRY and CDR2 SYGVKD. CDR3 length: 13 amino acids. CDR3 DNA: TGTGCCATTAGAGGGGAGATGAACACTGAAGCTTTCTTT. It translates to CAIRGEMNTEAFF.

The chain joins TRBV5-3 to TRBJ2-1; the D is unclear. TRBV5-3 belongs to the ORF category, with a function that is uncertain. The CDR3 loop spans 11 amino acids. Deletions cut 0 bases from V and 6 bases from J, with 1 base between. CDR3 DNA: TGTGCCAGAAGCTTGGGCAATGAGCAGTTCTTC. Amino acids: CARSLGNEQFF.

The rearrangement uses TRBV2 and TRBJ1-1, with a possible D match to TRBD1 (5 bases). The length of the CDR3 is 14 residues. The V gene lost 4 bases and the J gene lost 5 bases, with 14 bases spanning the gap. Per germline, CDR1 SNHLY and CDR2 FYNNEI. Here the CDR3 DNA reads TGTGCCAGCAGTGCGAGGGGCTCGGGGACTGAAGCTTTCTTT. Translated: CASSARGSGTEAFF.

The chain carries TRBV4-2 and TRBJ1-4; 7 bases are shared with TRBD1. The J segment lost 6 bases and the V segment lost 1 base, leaving 2 bases of the junction unmatched. This CDR3 spans 14 amino acids. CDR1 LGHNA and CDR2 YNFKEQ come from the germline V gene. In DNA form, the CDR3 reads TGTGCCAGCAGCCAAGTAACAGGGGATGAAAAACTGTTTTTT. This encodes CASSQVTGDEKLFF.

This clone was seen once. The rearrangement joins TRBV5-1 to TRBJ2-5; possible D gene TRBD2, 6 bases. This CDR3 has 19 amino acids. V was pared by 4 bases and J by 2 bases, with 27 bases between. The V gene's germline CDR1 is SGHRS and CDR2 YFSETQ. The CDR3 protein is CASSTRGPFRDGGQETQYF. For the CDR3, the DNA is TGCGCCAGCAGCACCCGTGGTCCTTTCCGGGACGGAGGGCAAGAGACCCAGTACTTC.

J is TRBJ2-7 and V is TRBV6-1, with D possibly matching TRBD2 (6 bases). The CDR3 consists of 14 residues. Deletions cut 2 bases from V and 2 bases from J, with 10 bases between. Germline V lookup: CDR1 MNHNS, CDR2 SASEGT. The CDR3 is CASSERPGAYEQYF. The CDR3 bases are TGTGCCAGCAGTGAAAGGCCGGGGGCCTACGAGCAGTACTTC.

V usage is TRBV28 and J usage is TRBJ2-7, with TRBD1 matching over 8 bases. The CDR3 covers 13 residues. Germline V gene sequence: CDR1 MDHEN, CDR2 SYDVKM. Unmatched junction bases numbered 10, after V lost 4 bases and J lost 11 bases. The CDR3 DNA sequence: TGTGCCAGCAGTTCGTTTTCCGGGACAGGAGAGTACTTC. It codes for CASSSFSGTGEYF. Full variable domain (remainder filled in from reference TRBV28 and TRBJ2-7): DVKVTQSSRYLVKRTGEKVFLECVQDMDHENMFWYRQDPGLGLRLIYFSYDVKMKEKGDIPEGYSVSREKKERFSLILESASTNQTSMYLCASSSFSGTGEYFGPGTRLTVT.

This sequence joins TRBV5-5 and TRBJ2-7, with 10 bases matching TRBD2. Trimming took 0 bases from V and 3 from J; bases not matched to a gene: 9. The CDR3 consists of 17 residues. CDR1 and CDR2 from the germline V gene are SGHKS and YYEKEE (reference sequence). In nucleotides, the CDR3 is TGTGCCAGCAGCTTGGAGGGAGCTAGCGGGAGCTTCTACGAGCAGTACTTC. It yields the protein CASSLEGASGSFYEQYF.

This clone came up a few times. The chain employs TRBV28 and TRBJ2-7; D is unresolved. CDR1 is MDHEN, CDR2 SYDVKM, per germline. The V end lost 5 bases, the J end lost 2 bases, and 13 bases lay between the germline ends. CDR3 length: 14 residues. The CDR3 loop is CASSPVTLAYEQYF. The CDR3 region has the DNA TGTGCCAGCAGTCCCGTGACACTTGCCTACGAGCAGTACTTC.

This chain connects TRBV5-6 to TRBJ2-7; D perhaps matches TRBD2 (6 bases). Germline CDR1 is SGHDT and CDR2 is YYEEEE. V was clipped by 0 bases and J by 2 bases, with 9 bases between them. The CDR3 covers 14 residues. In nucleotides, the CDR3 is TGTGCCAGCAGCTTGGGGGACTCCCCCTACGAGCAGTACTTC. It yields the protein CASSLGDSPYEQYF.

V and J are TRBV9 and TRBJ2-1, with D perhaps matching TRBD1 or TRBD2 (5 bases each). Germline values: CDR1 SGDLS, CDR2 YYNGEE. Between the trimmed V and J ends, which lost 4 bases and 9 bases, there was a span of 23 bases. CDR3 length: 16 amino acids. CDR3 nucleotide sequence: TGTGCCAGCAGCCCCCCCCGGACCGGGACCTTGGGTGAGCAGTTCTTC. Residues: CASSPPRTGTLGEQFF.

The chain couples TRBV30 to TRBJ1-3; 7 bases match TRBD1. CDR1 is GTSNPN and CDR2 is SVGIG in the germline V gene (reference sequence). J gave up 4 bases and V 0 bases, and 9 bases lay outside the gene matches. The CDR3 sequence is 16 residues long. CDR3 nucleotides: TGTGCCTGGAGTGTACCCTCGACAGGGACCGGAAACACCATATATTTT. It specifies CAWSVPSTGTGNTIYF.

The rearrangement uses TRBV4-1 and TRBJ2-7, with 11 bases identical to TRBD1. Germline CDR1 is MGHRA and CDR2 is YSYEKL. Unmatched junction bases numbered 9, after V lost 2 bases and J lost 6 bases. The CDR3 consists of 16 residues. The CDR3 here is CASSQHRTGGRSEQYF. CDR3 nucleotides: TGCGCCAGCAGCCAACACCGGACAGGGGGCAGATCCGAGCAGTACTTC.

This chain uses TRBV7-9 with TRBJ2-1; D perhaps matches TRBD2 (6 bases). Germline CDR1 reads SEHNR; CDR2 reads FQNEAQ (reference sequence). The CDR3 has 15 amino acids. Trimming took 5 bases from V and 4 from J, leaving 15 bases between them. The CDR3 DNA reads as TGTGCCAGCAGCCCCCTCCTGGCGGGATACAATGAGCAGTTCTTC. It specifies CASSPLLAGYNEQFF. Together with reference TRBV7-9 and TRBJ2-1, the CDR3 gives the full variable domain: DTGVSQNPRHKITKRGQNVTFRCDPISEHNRLYWYRQTLGQGPEFLTYFQNEAQLEKSRLLSDRFSAERPKGSFSTLEIQRTEQGDSAMYLCASSPLLAGYNEQFFGPGTRLTVL.